The 9 T cell receptor beta chains reported below all come from one sample, sequenced in a study of control samples from healthy donors and cancer patients. TCRdb's table, derived via immunoSEQ multiplex PCR, lists solely in-frame clones and lacks some. In the table there are about 71,000 clones, 85% to 90% of which are singletons. Sample: PBMCs. These receptors all stem from a man between 60 and 70 years old with lung cancer.

The chain recombines TRBV9 with TRBJ2-1; D could derive from TRBD1 or TRBD2 (5 bases each). This CDR3 has 18 amino acids. With 0 bases removed from V and 0 bases from J, the gap between germline ends came to 16 bases. Germline V CDR1 and CDR2: SGDLS, YYNGEE. The CDR3 loop reads CASSVAGTTRSSYNEQFF. The CDR3 nucleotides are TGTGCCAGCAGCGTAGCAGGGACCACAAGGAGCTCCTACAATGAGCAGTTCTTC.

About this clone itself: Other DNA sequences from this sample encode an identical CDR3 as well. The chain recombines TRBV6-5 with TRBJ2-6, with D perhaps being TRBD1 or TRBD2 (6 bases each). V was cut by 2 bases and J by 2 bases, with 7 bases left in between. Looked up from germline, CDR1 is MNHEY and CDR2 is SVGAGI. The CDR3 is 15 residues long. CDR3 nucleotides: TGTGCCAGCAGTTACGGGGGGCCTGGGGCCAACGTCCTGACTTTC. Its translation is CASSYGGPGANVLTF.

The chain employs TRBV30 and TRBJ2-6; D unresolved. The CDR3 sequence is 14 residues long. V gave up 2 bases and J gave up 0 bases, with 5 bases separating them. Per the germline V gene, CDR1 is GTSNPN and CDR2 is SVGIG (reference sequence). The DNA for the CDR3 is TGTGCCTGGAGTACATTCTCTGGGGCCAACGTCCTGACTTTC. Its protein is CAWSTFSGANVLTF.

This chain links TRBV10-1 with TRBJ1-1; D is ambiguous. In germline, CDR1 is WNHNN, CDR2 SYGVQD (reference sequence). Trimming cost V 3 bases and J 8 bases, with 7 bases left between them. This CDR3 is 11 amino acids long. The CDR3 region has the DNA TGCGCCAGCAGTGACCATGCCGAAGCTTTCTTT. Its protein product is CASSDHAEAFF.

As for this clone: Germline is not matched at one junction end, which may reflect a read error. The chain combines TRBV11-3 with TRBJ2-2; D is unresolved. The CDR3 totals 15 residues. From germline, CDR1 is SGHNT and CDR2 YENEEA. Here the CDR3 DNA reads TGTGCCAGCGGCTTTTTGGGTTTGAGTACCGGGGAGCTGTTTTTT. Translating gives CASGFLGLSTGELFF.

The rearrangement uses TRBV5-1 and TRBJ2-7; a possible D gene is TRBD2 (6 bases). Deletions cut 0 bases from V and 3 bases from J, with 7 bases between. Germline-derived CDR1 and CDR2 are SGHRS and YFSETQ. This CDR3 is 13 amino acids long. CDR3 coding DNA: TGCGCCAGCAGCTTGGAGCGGGTCTACGAGCAGTACGTC. Residues: CASSLERVYEQYV.

J is TRBJ1-1 and V is TRBV14; 9 bases are shared with TRBD1. The trim removed 4 bases at V and 10 bases at J, leaving 13 bases unmatched. The CDR3 is 15 residues long. CDR1 is SGHDN and CDR2 is FVKESK in the germline V gene. DNA of the CDR3: TGTGCCAGCAGCCGCGACAGGGGGGGGTTGAATGGAGCTTTCTTT. As protein: CASSRDRGGLNGAFF.

The sample holds one count of this clone. This chain joins TRBV2 and TRBJ2-7, with TRBD2 as a possible D gene (6 bases). V was cut by 4 bases and J by 1 base, with 17 bases left in between. This CDR3 spans 16 amino acids. Germline CDR1 SNHLY, CDR2 FYNNEI. DNA of the CDR3: TGTGCCAGCAGTGTGTCGACTGGCGGGGATTCCTACGAGCAGTACGTC. Its translation: CASSVSTGGDSYEQYV.

This chain joins TRBV28 and TRBJ1-1; possibly TRBD1 for D (5 bases). The CDR3 covers 14 residues. Trimming cost V 4 bases and J 0 bases, with 9 bases left between them. Germline V gene sequence: CDR1 MDHEN, CDR2 SYDVKM. CDR3 protein: CASSSGAMNTEAFF. The CDR3 DNA is TGTGCCAGCAGTTCCGGGGCTATGAACACTGAAGCTTTCTTT. Looking up the rest from reference TRBV28 and TRBJ1-1 gives the full variable domain: DVKVTQSSRYLVKRTGEKVFLECVQDMDHENMFWYRQDPGLGLRLIYFSYDVKMKEKGDIPEGYSVSREKKERFSLILESASTNQTSMYLCASSSGAMNTEAFFGQGTRLTVV.